This T cell receptor (beta chain) emerged from a study of T cells in tumors after PD-1 blockade. Measured with immunoSEQ multiplex PCR; TCRdb has only the in-frame clones, and not every one. Of 30,000 to 35,000 clones in the sample, 73% were seen once. Trimming stripped 0 bases from V and 3 bases from J, with 18 bases between. The length of the CDR3 is 18 residues. The germline gives CDR1 SGDLS, CDR2 YYNGEE. This specimen was PBMCs, taken after anti-PD-1 treatment. The TCR sequence derives from a human donor with basal cell carcinoma. The chain joins TRBV9 to TRBJ1-4; D might be TRBD1 (5 bases). The CDR3 DNA sequence: TGTGCCAGCAGCGTAGATGGGGGACCTCCGGCCCCTAATGAAAAACTGTTTTTT. It specifies CASSVDGGPPAPNEKLFF. Full variable domain (outside the CDR3, taken from reference TRBV9 and TRBJ1-4): DSGVTQTPKHLITATGQRVTLRCSPRSGDLSVYWYQQSLDQGLQFLIQYYNGEERAKGNILERFSAQQFPDLHSELNLSSLELGDSALYFCASSVDGGPPAPNEKLFFGSGTQLSVL.